The 30 T cell receptor beta chains listed next were all sequenced from one sample in a study of CD8+CD57+ T cells in acquired aplastic anemia. Genomic DNA was employed as the template in profiling TCR beta VDJ and CDR3. From the reads, TCRdb called clonotypes with MiXCR, one entry per CDR3 protein. The sample holds about 110,000 distinct CDR3 sequences, under 60% seen once. Sequencing was performed on sorted CD4+, CD8+, or CD8+CD57+ T cells (not recorded which) from PBMCs. These receptors were obtained from a human donor in good health, serving as a control.

J is TRBJ1-2 and V is TRBV10-3, with 7 bases identical to TRBD1. The CDR3 loop spans 15 amino acids. From germline, CDR1 is ENHRY and CDR2 SYGVKD. Trimming removed 11 bases from V and 0 bases from J; junction bases left unmatched: 12. Here the CDR3 reads CAPPTGTAANYGYTF. For the CDR3, the DNA is TGTGCCCCCCCAACCGGGACAGCAGCTAACTATGGCTACACCTTC.

The V and J genes are TRBV29-1 and TRBJ1-1, with D tentatively TRBD1 (5 bases). Germline CDR1 SQVTM, CDR2 ANQGSEA. The CDR3 is 10 amino acids. Deletions cut 6 bases from V and 10 bases from J, with 12 bases between. The CDR3 sequence: CSVGGLSAFF. In DNA, the CDR3 is TGCAGCGTGGGGGGACTTTCAGCTTTCTTT.

This clonotype was counted between two and nine times. The V and J genes are TRBV30 and TRBJ1-1, with a weak D call TRBD1 (5 bases). Germline-derived CDR1 and CDR2 are GTSNPN and SVGIG (reference sequence). The CDR3 covers 13 residues. V lost 0 bases and J lost 6, with 11 bases in between. In nucleotides, the CDR3 is TGTGCCTGGAGTGTTGCTCAGGGCCCTGAAGCTTTCTTT. Its protein product is CAWSVAQGPEAFF.

The chain employs TRBV7-9 and TRBJ1-3; D is uncertain. With 7 bases removed from V and 4 bases from J, the gap between germline ends came to 11 bases. Germline V lookup: CDR1 SEHNR, CDR2 FQNEAQ (reference sequence). The CDR3 runs 13 residues. The CDR3 protein is CASKAGMGNTIYF. In DNA, the CDR3 is TGTGCCAGCAAGGCGGGGATGGGAAACACCATATATTTT.

The J gene is TRBJ1-3, the V gene TRBV12-3 or TRBV12-4; no clear D. V dropped 1 base and J dropped 4 bases, with 8 bases sitting between them. This CDR3 is 14 amino acids long. CDR3 nucleotide sequence: TGTGCCAGCAGTTTAGGGGGAGACGGAAACACCATATATTTT. Protein sequence: CASSLGGDGNTIYF.

This clonotype was seen a handful of times. The chain joins TRBV20-1 to TRBJ2-5, with 13 bases lining up with TRBD2. This CDR3 has 16 amino acids. Germline V lookup: CDR1 DFQATT, CDR2 SNEGSKA (reference sequence). V was clipped by 4 bases and J by 5 bases; unmatched bases: 10. The CDR3: CSATNPLAGGWETQYF. The DNA for the CDR3 is TGCAGTGCTACTAACCCACTAGCGGGAGGGTGGGAGACCCAGTACTTC.

The chain has TRBV4-2 and TRBJ2-6; 9 nucleotides match TRBD1. CDR1 is LGHNA, CDR2 YNFKEQ, per germline. The CDR3 extends over 18 amino acids. The junction had 9 bases not matched to a gene; V was cut back by 6 bases and J by 0 bases. Here the CDR3 DNA reads TGTGCCAGCAGTTCCGGGACAGGGACTTCCTCTGGGGCCAACGTCCTGACTTTC. Amino acids: CASSSGTGTSSGANVLTF.

This clonotype showed up many times. The chain couples TRBV5-4 to TRBJ1-2; 7 nucleotides line up with TRBD1. The CDR3 is 11 amino acids. The junction had 1 base not matched to a gene; V was cut back by 4 bases and J by 7 bases. CDR1 and CDR2 (germline): SGHNT, YYREEE (reference sequence). CDR3 DNA sequence: TGTGCCAGCAGCCCAGGGGGTGGCTACACCTTC. The encoded protein is CASSPGGGYTF.

V gene TRBV2 combines with J gene TRBJ1-2; TRBD1 matches 8 bases. V gave up 6 bases and J gave up 5 bases; unmatched junction bases: 20. Germline V gene data show CDR1 as SNHLY and CDR2 as FYNNEI. The CDR3 consists of 18 residues. The CDR3 nucleotides read TGTGCCAGCAGCACTATCCACCCACAGGGGGAAAGGGTTTATGGCTACACCTTC. It translates to CASSTIHPQGERVYGYTF.

Only a few counts were recorded for this clonotype. The rearrangement links TRBV5-4 to TRBJ2-3; 13 nucleotides line up with TRBD2. The CDR3 spans 14 residues. V was pared by 3 bases and J by 6 bases, with 1 base of the junction left unmatched. Per germline, CDR1 SGHNT and CDR2 YYREEE (reference sequence). The CDR3 DNA is TGTGCCAGCAGCTGGACTAGCGGGGGTGATACGCAGTATTTT. Translating it yields CASSWTSGGDTQYF.

V gene TRBV6-2 or TRBV6-3 combines with J gene TRBJ2-3; no firm D call. The V and J ends lost 2 bases and 6 bases respectively, with 9 bases between them. The CDR3 extends over 13 amino acids. CDR1 MNHEY and CDR2 SVGEGT come from the germline V gene. The CDR3 DNA sequence: TGTGCCAGCAGTTACGAAGATAGGGATACGCAGTATTTT. Residues: CASSYEDRDTQYF.

The gene calls are TRBV29-1 and TRBJ2-3, with 14 bases matching TRBD2. This CDR3 region has 15 residues. Germline values: CDR1 SQVTM, CDR2 ANQGSEA. After removal of 5 bases from V and 5 bases from J, the junction contained 6 bases not matched to a gene. The CDR3 bases are TGCAGCGTTATGACTAGCGGGGGGGCCGTAGATACGCAGTATTTT. Its translation: CSVMTSGGAVDTQYF.

This clonotype was observed a handful of times. This chain connects TRBV7-6 to TRBJ2-5; 16 bases are a match to TRBD2. Trimming cost V 5 bases and J 3 bases; bases outside gene matches: 6. In germline, CDR1 is SGHVS, CDR2 FNYEAQ. This CDR3 has 17 residues. The CDR3 DNA reads TGTGCCAGCAGCCCGGGACTAGCGGGGGGGCAGGAAGAGACCCAGTACTTC. Encoded protein: CASSPGLAGGQEETQYF.

This clonotype was seen a few times. The rearrangement links TRBV7-2 to TRBJ2-7, with D perhaps matching TRBD1 (7 bases). Per the germline V gene, CDR1 is SGHTA and CDR2 is FQGNSA. The CDR3 length is 13 residues. The V end was cut by 10 bases, the J end by 1 base, with 14 bases between. This CDR3 is CATLATGSYEQYF. The CDR3 bases are TGTGCCACCCTAGCGACAGGGTCCTACGAGCAGTACTTC.

This chain links TRBV14 with TRBJ1-3; D is unresolved. This CDR3 has 13 residues. Trimming cost V 5 bases and J 1 base, with 6 bases left between them. Germline CDR1 reads SGHDN; CDR2 reads FVKESK. DNA of the CDR3: TGTGCCAGCAGCACGACTTCTGGAAACACCATATATTTT. This translates into CASSTTSGNTIYF. Looking up the rest from reference TRBV14 and TRBJ1-3 gives the full variable domain: EAGVTQFPSHSVIEKGQTVTLRCDPISGHDNLYWYRRVMGKEIKFLLHFVKESKQDESGMPNNRFLAERTGGTYSTLKVQPAELEDSGVYFCASSTTSGNTIYFGEGSWLTVV.

The chain links TRBV28 to TRBJ1-5, with D hard to call. V lost 3 bases and J 4 bases, leaving 7 bases between the germline ends. The CDR3 has 13 residues. Germline values: CDR1 MDHEN, CDR2 SYDVKM. CDR3 in amino acids: CASSFTRNQPQHF. The CDR3, as DNA: TGTGCCAGCAGTTTTACCAGAAATCAGCCCCAGCATTTT.

V is TRBV25-1 and J is TRBJ2-3; tentative D call: TRBD2 (7 bases). The CDR3 is 14 amino acids. Germline assignment: CDR1 MGHDK and CDR2 SYGVNS. Trimming stripped 6 bases from V and 7 bases from J, with 17 bases between. The CDR3 DNA reads TGTGCCAGCAGCGGGGCGGGGGCCGGATATACGCAGTATTTT. Protein: CASSGAGAGYTQYF. The full variable domain, with the rest looked up from reference TRBV25-1 and TRBJ2-3, is EADIYQTPRYLVIGTGKKITLECSQTMGHDKMYWYQQDPGMELHLIHYSYGVNSTEKGDLSSESTVSRIRTEHFPLTLESARPSHTSQYLCASSGAGAGYTQYFGPGTRLTVL.

This clonotype has at least ten counts. The rearrangement joins TRBV2 to TRBJ2-5; 7 nucleotides align to TRBD2. The CDR3 is made up of 14 amino acids. CDR1 SNHLY and CDR2 FYNNEI come from the germline V gene. The V and J ends lost 5 bases and 1 base, in that order; junction bases with no gene match: 4. The CDR3 region has the DNA TGTGCCAGCAGTCGAACTAGCGCCCAAGAGACCCAGTACTTC. Translating it yields CASSRTSAQETQYF.

This chain links TRBV7-8 with TRBJ1-4; D call uncertain. The CDR3 consists of 13 residues. V lost 3 bases, J lost 7 bases, and 9 bases lay in between. Germline V gives CDR1 SGHVS, CDR2 FQNEAQ. The CDR3 protein is CASSLGRGEKLFF. In DNA form, the CDR3 reads TGTGCCAGCAGCTTGGGTCGGGGTGAAAAACTGTTTTTT.

This chain connects TRBV10-3 to TRBJ1-2, with D possibly being TRBD1 (5 bases). CDR1 and CDR2 from the germline V gene are ENHRY and SYGVKD. With 2 bases removed from V and 8 bases from J, the gap between germline ends came to 18 bases. The CDR3 is 15 amino acids. The DNA for the CDR3 is TGTGCCATCAGTGAGCCCATGGGGGGGGATACCGGCTACACCTTC. It encodes CAISEPMGGDTGYTF.

Comment on this clonotype: Possible read error: a much larger clone is one base away. The CDR3 protein is CASSSSPNEQFF. The CDR3 bases are TGTGCCAGCAGCTCTAGTCCCAATGAGCAGTTCTTC. The V and J genes are TRBV11-3 and TRBJ2-7; no firm D call. The J call is doubtful: the DNA matches TRBJ2-1 better. The CDR3 runs 12 residues. CDR1 and CDR2 from the germline V gene are SGHNT and YENEEA.

On this clonotype itself: Germline is not matched at one junction end, which may reflect a read error. The CDR3 spells CASTPFPLNYGYAF. CDR3 bases: TGTGCCAGTACCCCTTTCCCTCTCAACTATGGCTATGCCTTC. The chain couples TRBV19 to TRBJ1-2; D gene unclear. CDR1 LNHDA and CDR2 SQIVND come from the germline V gene (reference sequence). The CDR3 is made up of 14 amino acids.

This clonotype was seen many times. V gene TRBV12-3 or TRBV12-4 combines with J gene TRBJ1-4; tentative D call: TRBD1 (5 bases). The CDR3 covers 14 residues. Between the trimmed V and J ends, which lost 6 bases and 8 bases, there was a span of 16 bases. DNA of the CDR3: TGTGCCAGCAGCCCCAGTTCGAGGGACGAAAAACTGTTTTTT. Its protein product is CASSPSSRDEKLFF.

The chain is built from TRBV2 and TRBJ1-4; D gene ambiguous. The germline V and J ends were trimmed by 2 bases and 7 bases, with 14 bases remaining between them. This CDR3 has 15 amino acids. The germline V gene has CDR1 SNHLY and CDR2 FYNNEI. The CDR3 nucleotides are TGTGCCAGCAGTGAAACATTGGGAAGAAGTGAAAAACTGTTTTTT. Its protein is CASSETLGRSEKLFF.

The gene calls are TRBV6-5 and TRBJ1-2; TRBD1 matches 7 bases. The length of the CDR3 is 12 residues. Germline CDR1 is MNHEY and CDR2 is SVGAGI. Trimming removed 2 bases from V and 6 bases from J; junction bases left unmatched: 0. CDR3 in amino acids: CASSYQGDGYTF. The CDR3 DNA reads TGTGCCAGCAGTTACCAGGGGGATGGCTACACCTTC.

In this sample, this clonotype turned up many times. The chain is built from TRBV19 and TRBJ1-2; the D gene is possibly TRBD1 (5 bases). V was trimmed by 0 bases and J by 4 bases, leaving 12 bases between them. Germline V gene lookup returns CDR1 LNHDA and CDR2 SQIVND (reference sequence). The CDR3 has 15 residues. This chain's CDR3 is CASSIDLSGVYGYTF. Here the CDR3 DNA reads TGTGCCAGTAGTATAGATCTATCGGGGGTCTATGGCTACACCTTC.

This clonotype is medium-sized within its sample. This chain links TRBV4-3 with TRBJ2-7; TRBD2 is a possible D gene (6 bases). V was trimmed by 0 bases and J by 4 bases, leaving 7 bases between them. Germline CDR1 reads LGHNA; CDR2 reads YSLEER. This CDR3 is built from 13 residues. The CDR3 nucleotides are TGCGCCAGCAGCCAAGATCGGGGGTACGAGCAGTACTTC. This sequence encodes CASSQDRGYEQYF.

This clonotype was counted between two and nine times. The CDR3 loop reads CATSRNAGQNYGYTF. DNA of the CDR3: TGTGCCACCAGCAGAAATGCGGGACAGAACTATGGCTACACCTTC. The chain has TRBV15 and TRBJ1-2; TRBD1 matches 7 bases. The CDR3 is 15 residues long. The germline gives CDR1 LNHNV, CDR2 YYDKDF (reference sequence). V was clipped by 2 bases and J by 2 bases; unmatched bases: 5.

The chain employs TRBV6-5 and TRBJ1-2; 7 bases match TRBD1. This CDR3 has 13 amino acids. V gave up 4 bases and J gave up 6 bases; unmatched junction bases: 5. Looked up from germline, CDR1 is MNHEY and CDR2 is SVGAGI. Written as DNA, the CDR3 is TGTGCCAGCAGTTCGGGGACAGTTAATGGCTACACCTTC. Residues: CASSSGTVNGYTF.

This clonotype has at least ten counts. The chain couples TRBV6-2 or TRBV6-3 to TRBJ2-7; 9 nucleotides agree with TRBD2. Germline CDR1 MNHEY, CDR2 SVGEGT. The CDR3 length is 16 residues. V was pared by 5 bases and J by 9 bases, with 17 bases of the junction left unmatched. Here the CDR3 DNA reads TGTGCCAGCAGTCGCGACTATGTTGAGCGGGGGGCCGTGCAGTACTTC. It is translated as CASSRDYVERGAVQYF.